This TCR beta chain appears in the sequencing data of a study of blood T cell repertoires in COVID-19. Study details: COVID-19 samples, acute and convalescent, were from the United States, Italy and Spain. PBMCs, B-cell-depleted T cells, or T cells provided the cDNA or gDNA that made up the material.

Germline trimming cut 5 bases from V and 6 bases from J; bases unmatched to any gene: 3. CDR3 length: 13 amino acids. Per the germline V gene, CDR1 is MNHEY and CDR2 is SVGAGI. In the original analysis: Counts of nucleated cells, estimated from reference gene primer amplification, were obtained. TCRdb's table, derived via immunoSEQ multiplex PCR, lists solely in-frame clones and lacks some. From that table come the V and J calls and clone size; the DNA was used to work out D and trimming. Of 150,000 to 200,000 clones in the sample, roughly 91% were seen once. The TCR comes from a woman between 45 and 65 years old with acute or convalescent COVID-19. The rearrangement uses TRBV6-5 and TRBJ2-4, with 8 bases that match TRBD1. Sequencing was performed on peripheral blood. This CDR3 reads CASSLGQGNIQYF. CDR3 sequence (DNA): TGTGCCAGCAGTCTCGGACAGGGAAACATTCAGTACTTC.